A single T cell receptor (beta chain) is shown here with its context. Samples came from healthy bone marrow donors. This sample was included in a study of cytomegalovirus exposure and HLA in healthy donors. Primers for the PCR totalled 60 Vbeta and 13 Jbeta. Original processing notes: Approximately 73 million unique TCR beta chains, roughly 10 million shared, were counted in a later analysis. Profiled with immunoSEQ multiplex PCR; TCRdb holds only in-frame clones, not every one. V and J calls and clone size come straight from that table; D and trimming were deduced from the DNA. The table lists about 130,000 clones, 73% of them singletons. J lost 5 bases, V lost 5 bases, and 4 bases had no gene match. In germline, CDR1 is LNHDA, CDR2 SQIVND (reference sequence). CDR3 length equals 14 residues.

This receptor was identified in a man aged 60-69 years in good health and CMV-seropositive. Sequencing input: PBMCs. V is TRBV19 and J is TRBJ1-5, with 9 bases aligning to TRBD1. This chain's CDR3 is CASSLQGAHQPQHF. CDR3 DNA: TGTGCCAGTAGTTTACAGGGGGCCCATCAGCCCCAGCATTTT.